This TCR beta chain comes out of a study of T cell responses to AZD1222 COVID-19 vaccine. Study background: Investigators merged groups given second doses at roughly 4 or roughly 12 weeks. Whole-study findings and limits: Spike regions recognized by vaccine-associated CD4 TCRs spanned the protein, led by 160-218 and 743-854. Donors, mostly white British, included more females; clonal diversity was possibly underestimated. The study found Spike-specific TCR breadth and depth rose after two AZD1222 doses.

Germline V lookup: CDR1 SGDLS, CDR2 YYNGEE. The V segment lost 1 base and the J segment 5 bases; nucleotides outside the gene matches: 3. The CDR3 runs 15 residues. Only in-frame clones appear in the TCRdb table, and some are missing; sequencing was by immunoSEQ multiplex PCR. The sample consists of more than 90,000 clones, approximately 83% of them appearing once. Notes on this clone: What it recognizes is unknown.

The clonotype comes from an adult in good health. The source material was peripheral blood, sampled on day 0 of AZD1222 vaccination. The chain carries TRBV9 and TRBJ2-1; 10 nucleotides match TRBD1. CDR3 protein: CASSVPGQGNNEQFF. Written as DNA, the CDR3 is TGTGCCAGCAGCGTACCGGGACAGGGGAACAATGAGCAGTTCTTC.